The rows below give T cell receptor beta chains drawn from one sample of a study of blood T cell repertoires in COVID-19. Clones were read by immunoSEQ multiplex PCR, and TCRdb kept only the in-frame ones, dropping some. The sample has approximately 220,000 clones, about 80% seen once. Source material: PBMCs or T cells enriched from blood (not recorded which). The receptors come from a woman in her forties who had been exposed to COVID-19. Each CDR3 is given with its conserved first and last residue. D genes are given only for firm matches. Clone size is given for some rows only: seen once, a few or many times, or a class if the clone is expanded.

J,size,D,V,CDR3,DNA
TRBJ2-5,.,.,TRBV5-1,CASSAWAGAQETQYF,TGCGCCAGCAGCGCGTGGGCAGGGGCTCAAGAGACCCAGTACTTC
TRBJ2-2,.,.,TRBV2,CASSVQGENTGELFF,TGTGCCAGCAGTGTCCAGGGTGAGAACACCGGGGAGCTGTTTTTT
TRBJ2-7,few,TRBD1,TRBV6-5,CASSLTGVSYEQYF,TGTGCCAGCAGTCTGACAGGGGTCTCCTACGAGCAGTACTTC
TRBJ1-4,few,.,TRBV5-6,CASSAGRSNEKLFF,TGTGCCAGCAGTGCGGGACGCTCTAATGAAAAACTGTTTTTT
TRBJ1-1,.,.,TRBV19,CATNWNTEAFF,TGTGCCACCAATTGGAACACTGAAGCTTTCTTT
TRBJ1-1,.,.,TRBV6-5,CASSFLQDTEAFF,TGTGCCAGCAGTTTCCTCCAGGACACTGAAGCTTTCTTT
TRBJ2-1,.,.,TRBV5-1,CASSLALQRVLNEQFF,TGCGCCAGCAGCTTGGCCCTGCAGAGGGTCCTCAATGAGCAGTTCTTC
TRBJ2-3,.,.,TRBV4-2,CASSPGEASTDTQYF,TGTGCCAGCAGTCCGGGAGAGGCCAGTACAGATACGCAGTATTTT
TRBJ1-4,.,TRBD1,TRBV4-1,CASSQARGRTHEKLFF,TGCGCCAGCAGCCAAGCCAGGGGGCGAACCCATGAAAAACTGTTTTTT
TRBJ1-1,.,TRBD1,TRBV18,CASSIGQGNTEAFF,TGTGCCAGCTCAATAGGACAGGGGAACACTGAAGCTTTCTTT
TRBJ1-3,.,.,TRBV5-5,CASSLGNREGNTIYF,TGTGCCAGCAGCTTAGGGAACAGGGAAGGAAACACCATATATTTT